These T cell receptor beta chains were read from a single sample in a study of OX40 agonist ivuxolimab in advanced cancers. Assay: immunoSEQ multiplex PCR; the TCRdb copy retains only in-frame clones and omits some. The sample yields more than 45,000 clones, about 88% seen once. The specimen comprised CD4+ or CD8+ T cells sorted from blood, sampled in a trial of the OX40 agonist ivuxolimab. These TCRs come from an adult with an advanced solid tumor such as melanoma, head and neck, liver or kidney cancer. The CDR3 runs from the conserved cysteine through the conserved F or W. Size tells how often a clone was seen (once, few, many) or the class of an expanded clone, and some rows leave it out.

J	V	size	CDR3
TRBJ1-1	TRBV9	NA	CASSEDPGGTEAFF
TRBJ2-5	TRBV9	NA	CASSVAPTSGSTETQYF
TRBJ2-5	TRBV2	NA	CASSDGTVRTQYF
TRBJ1-4	TRBV18	NA	CASSYQTGQNEKLFF
TRBJ2-7	TRBV5-4	NA	CASSPSGGAYEQYF
TRBJ2-7	TRBV6-5	NA	CASSRSGRGYEQYF
TRBJ2-1	TRBV25-1	NA	CASRSWDRANNEQFF
TRBJ1-5	TRBV7-9	NA	CASSLDEGQPQHF
TRBJ2-6	TRBV7-2	NA	CASSTSGRGAGANVLTF
TRBJ2-3	TRBV12-5	NA	CASGRGSTDTQYF
TRBJ2-7	TRBV5-4	NA	CASSLRTGVEQYF
TRBJ2-6	TRBV7-2	NA	CASSFGPGRDSGANVLTF
TRBJ1-2	TRBV9	few	CASSVEQGYGYTF
TRBJ2-7	TRBV5-6	NA	CASSPEPSPSFAYEQYF
TRBJ2-4	TRBV6-1	NA	CASSETGSHIQYF
TRBJ2-3	TRBV12-1	NA	CASSFEYLGTYTDTQYF
TRBJ2-2	TRBV7-9	NA	CASSLGRGELFF
TRBJ2-2	TRBV10-1	NA	CASSEGGLAGITGELFF
TRBJ1-2	TRBV7-9	NA	CASSSDRVFSYGYTF
TRBJ2-2	TRBV14	once	CASSHRSGTQSTGELFF
NA	TRBV11-2	NA	CASSLMTSEYYEQYF
TRBJ2-1	TRBV7-3	NA	CASSSRLAGLDEQFF
TRBJ1-1	TRBV5-4	NA	CASSIQGVQGAFF
TRBJ1-2	TRBV18	NA	CASSLRTGGESYGYTF
TRBJ2-3	TRBV18	NA	CASSPGLAGTDTQYF
TRBJ2-1	TRBV30	NA	CAWKGVDEQFF
TRBJ2-5	TRBV5-1	NA	CASSPGQGRQETQYF
TRBJ2-7	TRBV19	once	CASSIGPEGFYEQYF
TRBJ2-7	TRBV7-8	NA	CASSLILGESYEQYF
TRBJ2-3	TRBV5-6	NA	CASSYSGTGTTDTQYF
TRBJ2-3	TRBV9	NA	CASSAGLAGASDTQYF
TRBJ2-1	TRBV19	few	CASSLARRTSGRANEQFF
TRBJ2-1	TRBV28	NA	CASSPLVSEQFF
TRBJ1-4	TRBV30	NA	CAWSERVNEKLFF
TRBJ1-1	TRBV30	NA	CAWSTWTGGVDNTEAFF
TRBJ2-4	TRBV2	NA	CASRLLAGENIQYF
TRBJ1-5	TRBV2	NA	CASSVSERYQPQHF
TRBJ2-1	TRBV19	NA	CASSIRGGRAREQFF
TRBJ1-1	TRBV19	NA	CASSIDRQGKAFF
TRBJ1-6	TRBV4-1	NA	CASSQSGQGGSPLHF
TRBJ2-3	TRBV4-1	NA	CASSQGGPTSTDTQYF
TRBJ2-3	TRBV5-6	NA	CASSLYDTQYF
TRBJ2-3	TRBV6-5	NA	CASRRTGGTDTQYF
TRBJ1-1	TRBV11-2	few	CASRSTTEAFF
TRBJ2-5	TRBV5-1	NA	CASSLASGSFETQYF
TRBJ2-5	TRBV4-1	few	CASSQAPGAMETQYF
TRBJ2-2	TRBV7-3	NA	CASRKPIAGGPGELFF
TRBJ2-1	TRBV6-5	NA	CASRNQARENEQFF
TRBJ1-1	TRBV5-1	NA	CASRPGLTGFGVNTEAFF
TRBJ2-1	TRBV28	once	CASSPRLAGYNEQFF
TRBJ2-2	TRBV9	NA	CASSPRTGGSGELFF
TRBJ2-1	TRBV27	NA	CASSRTGGLSYNEQFF
TRBJ2-2	TRBV28	NA	CATPGDRSNTGELFF
TRBJ2-7	TRBV4-2	NA	CASSQDLAGPYEQYF
TRBJ2-7	TRBV6-5	NA	CASGKDGPYEQYF
TRBJ2-3	TRBV2	few	CASSAEREPTDTQYF
TRBJ1-1	TRBV7-9	NA	CASSFQWGGRTEAFF